These T cell receptor beta chains were read from a single sample in a study of blood T cells in healthy people across ages. TCRdb re-derived calls from the 5' RACE reads in MiXCR, one entry per CDR3 protein. The data contain hundreds of thousands of distinct CDR3 sequences, approximately 40% of them seen just once; the ten biggest clones take up around 30%. The sequenced material came from blood. The source is an elderly man in good health. The CDR3 runs from the conserved cysteine through the conserved F or W. A D gene is named only where the DNA matches it firmly. A clone size is listed for some rows: how often the clone was seen (once, few, many), or a class if it is expanded.

>-|-|TRBV20-1|TRBJ1-6
TGCAGTGCTAGTGTAGGGGCCGGCTATAATTCACCCCTCCACTTT
CSASVGAGYNSPLHF
>-|-|TRBV27|TRBJ1-1
TGTGCCAGCAGTTTATCAAAGGGGGTCACTGAAGCTTTCTTT
CASSLSKGVTEAFF
>-|-|TRBV6-1|TRBJ1-4
TGTGCCAGCAGTGAAGACAGCAGCAACAATGAAAAACTGTTTTTT
CASSEDSSNNEKLFF
>-|-|TRBV3-1|TRBJ1-6
TGTGCCAGCAGCCCTCCTTTAGGGATTAATTCACCCCTCCACTTT
CASSPPLGINSPLHF
>-|-|TRBV4-3|TRBJ2-3
TGCGCCAGCAGCCAAGGTATATGGGATGATACGCAGTATTTT
CASSQGIWDDTQYF
>-|-|TRBV6-1|TRBJ1-2
TGTGCCAGCAGTGAAGTCGGCAGGGCCTATGGCTACACCTTC
CASSEVGRAYGYTF
>-|TRBD1|TRBV5-1|TRBJ2-7
TGCGCCAGCAGCTTGGCGGGACAGGCCTACGAGCAGTACTTC
CASSLAGQAYEQYF
>-|-|TRBV6-6|TRBJ1-1
TGTGCCAGCAGTTACTCCAGGGGCACTGAGGCTTTCTTT
CASSYSRGTEAFF
>-|-|TRBV6-2/TRBV6-3|TRBJ2-6
TGTGCCAGCGTGGACGTAGGTGCTCCCTCTGGGGCCAACGTCCTGACTTTC
CASVDVGAPSGANVLTF
>-|-|TRBV12-3/TRBV12-4|TRBJ1-1
TGTGCCAGCAGTTTAAAAATGGACACTGAAGCTTTCTTT
CASSLKMDTEAFF
>-|-|TRBV29-1|TRBJ1-1
TGCAGCGTTGCTGGGGCCAGGGGCCTGAACACTGAAGCTTTCTTT
CSVAGARGLNTEAFF
>-|-|TRBV20-1|TRBJ2-3
TGCAGTGCTAGAGAGGGGGGGGCCCCCACAGATACGCAGTATTTT
CSAREGGAPTDTQYF
>-|TRBD2|TRBV7-9|TRBJ2-4
TGTGCCAGCAGCTTAGCAGCGGGAGGGAACATTCAGTACTTC
CASSLAAGGNIQYF
>-|TRBD2|TRBV5-6|TRBJ2-5
TGTGCCAGCAGCTTGGGACTAGCGGTCGGGACCCAGTACTTC
CASSLGLAVGTQYF
>few|-|TRBV4-2|TRBJ2-1
TGTGCCAGCAGCCAAGTTTTATTTGGACCGGGGCCAAGTGAGCAGTTCTTC
CASSQVLFGPGPSEQFF
>-|-|TRBV3-1|TRBJ2-1
TGTGCCGCAGGGCTAAATGAGCAGTTCTTC
CAAGLNEQFF
>once|TRBD2|TRBV9|TRBJ2-1
TGTGCCAGCAGCGTAGAAGGGACTAGAAGTGAGCAGTTCTTC
CASSVEGTRSEQFF
>many|-|TRBV3-1|TRBJ2-5
TGTGCCAGCAGCCGGGGGTCAGTTGAGCAGTACTTC
CASSRGSVEQYF
>few|-|TRBV7-2|TRBJ2-1
TGTGCCAGCAGGGGGGCCAGGGTAGGCTTTGAGCAGTTCTTC
CASRGARVGFEQFF
>few|TRBD1|TRBV6-5|TRBJ2-1
TGTGCCAGCAGTTACGACAGGGGGCCTACCAATGAGCAGTTCTTC
CASSYDRGPTNEQFF
>many|-|TRBV6-2/TRBV6-3|TRBJ2-5
TGTGCCAGCATGTCGGGGGAGACCCAGTACTTC
CASMSGETQYF
>-|-|TRBV5-4|TRBJ2-7
TGTGCCAGCAGCCCACCTGGGCGAGAATACTCCTACGAGCAGTACTTC
CASSPPGREYSYEQYF
>few|TRBD2|TRBV11-2|TRBJ2-5
TGTGCCAGCAGCGCGACGGGACTAGTGATGGAGACCCAGTACTTC
CASSATGLVMETQYF
>-|-|TRBV20-1|TRBJ1-2
TGCAGTGCTAGAAAGACCACATATGGCTACACCTTC
CSARKTTYGYTF
>-|-|TRBV3-1|TRBJ2-5
TGTGCCAGCAGCCCTTCCCTCTGGACACCCCAAGAGACCCAGTACTTC
CASSPSLWTPQETQYF
>few|-|TRBV4-2|TRBJ2-1
TGTGCCAGCAGCCAATTTCTAGTACGCCCCGATCGGAAGGACAATGAGCAGTTCTTC
CASSQFLVRPDRKDNEQFF
>-|-|TRBV3-1|TRBJ2-4
TGTGCCAGCAGGGAACGAGGGGCCAAGGGGAACATTCAGTACTTC
CASRERGAKGNIQYF
>few|-|TRBV20-1|TRBJ1-2
TGCAGTGCTCCTTCCCCGGACAGTCGTGCCTATGGCTACACCTTC
CSAPSPDSRAYGYTF
>few|TRBD1|TRBV10-1|TRBJ2-1
TGCGCCAGCAGTGAAGACAGGGGGCGAGCCTATGAGCAGTTCTTC
CASSEDRGRAYEQFF
>-|TRBD1|TRBV6-2/TRBV6-3|TRBJ2-5
TGTGCCAGCAGTTACTCGATGGTCCCGGGACAGGGTCACCGCCGACAAGAGACCCAGTACTTC
CASSYSMVPGQGHRRQETQYF
>few|-|TRBV9|TRBJ2-3
TGTGCCAGCAGCGTAGATAGTGTCGGATCAGATACGCAGTATTTT
CASSVDSVGSDTQYF
>-|-|TRBV12-5|TRBJ2-5
TGTGCTAGTGGTTCTGCGGCAACCCGAGAGGTGGAGACCCAGTACTTC
CASGSAATREVETQYF
>-|-|TRBV3-1|TRBJ2-7
TGTGCCAGCAGGCCAGCGCCGGGGGCCTACGAGCAGTACTTC
CASRPAPGAYEQYF
>-|-|TRBV6-5|TRBJ1-1
TGTGCCACCAAGACCCGGGTAGCAACTGAAGCTTTCTTT
CATKTRVATEAFF
>few|-|TRBV7-2|TRBJ2-4
TGTGCCAGCAGCCCGCGGGACAGTATGAGCATTCAGTACTTC
CASSPRDSMSIQYF
>medium-sized|-|TRBV10-1|TRBJ2-7
TGCGCCACCTACTACGAGCAGTACTTC
CATYYEQYF
>few|TRBD2|TRBV5-1|TRBJ2-1
TGCGCCAGCAGCCCCGGACGGGGGGTTGATGAGCAGTTCTTC
CASSPGRGVDEQFF
>-|-|TRBV6-2/TRBV6-3|TRBJ2-7
TGTGCCAGCAGGCGAACGCGTTTAACGGACGAGCAGTACTTC
CASRRTRLTDEQYF
>-|-|TRBV6-2/TRBV6-3|TRBJ1-4
TGTGCCAGCAGTCCTAGGTCCAAGAAGGCAACTAATGAAAAACTGTTTTTT
CASSPRSKKATNEKLFF
>-|-|TRBV29-1|TRBJ2-5
TGCAGCGCCGCGACAGGAGGTAAAGAGACCCAGTACTTC
CSAATGGKETQYF
>-|TRBD1|TRBV18|TRBJ1-1
TGTGCCAGCTCACCACGGACAGGCACGAACACTGAAGCTTTCTTT
CASSPRTGTNTEAFF
>-|TRBD1|TRBV5-1|TRBJ2-6
TGCGCCAGCAGCTTTTCGACAGGGCCGAACTCTGGGGCCAACGTCCTGACTTTC
CASSFSTGPNSGANVLTF
>-|-|TRBV20-1|TRBJ2-5
TGCAGTGCTACAGGGTCCTCGGGTGAGACCCAGTACTTC
CSATGSSGETQYF
>many|-|TRBV4-1|TRBJ2-7
TGCGCCAGCAGCCAGCTGCGAGGGCAGGTGTACGAGCAGTACTTC
CASSQLRGQVYEQYF